This T cell receptor beta chain was captured by sequencing in a study of response to subunit inactivated influenza vaccine. There are 15 residues in the CDR3. From germline, CDR1 is MNHEY and CDR2 SVGAGI. V was pared by 0 bases and J by 3 bases, with 3 bases of the junction left unmatched. This clonotype turned up a few times. Its target is not known. Each CDR3 protein gets one entry after TCRdb re-called the RT-PCR reads with MiXCR. In the table there are fewer than 750,000 distinct CDR3 sequences, approximately 14% of which are singletons. Findings of the study overall: With each seasonal influenza vaccination, the authors suggested, few new T cells are recruited.

Sample: PBMCs from blood, taken about 13 days after vaccination. V is TRBV6-5 and J is TRBJ2-7; 9 bases line up with TRBD2. This sequence was found in a man aged 45-60 years who received an inactivated influenza vaccine. The CDR3 nucleotides read TGTGCCAGCAGTTACTCGACTAGCGGAGTCTACGAGCAGTACTTC. Residues: CASSYSTSGVYEQYF.